This T cell receptor (beta chain) was found in a study of cytomegalovirus exposure and HLA in healthy donors. The overall study: The same platform was used for the 120 validation repertoires and the 650 to 800 first-cohort repertoires, a later analysis reported.

Assay: immunoSEQ multiplex PCR; the TCRdb copy retains only in-frame clones and omits some. The sample shows approximately 110,000 clones, around 94% of them seen only once. CDR1 SGDLS and CDR2 YYNGEE come from the germline V gene. CDR3 length: 15 residues. V lost 3 bases to trimming and J lost 2 bases; unmatched junction nucleotides: 8. Sequencing was done on a sample of PBMCs. The chain couples TRBV9 to TRBJ2-7, with 7 bases matching TRBD2. The TCR originated in a young woman in good health and CMV-seronegative. This CDR3 is CASSGSPGGPYEQYF. CDR3 coding DNA: TGTGCCAGCAGCGGAAGTCCGGGAGGCCCCTACGAGCAGTACTTC.